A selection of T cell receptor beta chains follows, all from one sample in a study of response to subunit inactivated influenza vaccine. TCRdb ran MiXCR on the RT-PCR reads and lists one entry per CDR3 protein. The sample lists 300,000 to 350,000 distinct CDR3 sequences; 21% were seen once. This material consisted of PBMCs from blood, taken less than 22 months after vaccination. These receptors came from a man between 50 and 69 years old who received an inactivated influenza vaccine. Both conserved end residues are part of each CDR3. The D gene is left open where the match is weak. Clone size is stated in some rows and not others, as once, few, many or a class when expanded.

TGCGCCAGCAGCCAGCCTAGCGGGGGGGCCTCCGGGGAGCTGTTTTTT	CASSQPSGGASGELFF	TRBV4-3	few	TRBJ2-2	TRBD2	16
TGTGCCAGCAGCTCGACTTGGACTGCGAATCAGCCCCAGCATTTT	CASSSTWTANQPQHF	TRBV7-9	few	TRBJ1-5	NA	15
TGTGCCAGCAGCCATCCAAGACAGGGATTATACGAGCAGTACTTC	CASSHPRQGLYEQYF	TRBV6-2/TRBV6-3	NA	TRBJ2-7	TRBD1	15
TGTGCCAGCAGCTTAGTATATGCTCGGACTAGCGGGCCGCGCGGGGGAGATGAGCAGTTCTTC	CASSLVYARTSGPRGGDEQFF	TRBV11-2	NA	TRBJ2-1	TRBD2	21
TGCAGTGCTTCGACAGAGACGTGGGAGCAGTACTTC	CSASTETWEQYF	TRBV20-1	NA	TRBJ2-7	NA	12
TGTGCCAGCAGCTTAGGGACTTTCACCGGGGAGCTGTTTTTT	CASSLGTFTGELFF	TRBV11-3	few	TRBJ2-2	NA	14
TGCGCCAGCAGCCCCCCGGTCTCGAACACCGGGGAGCTGTTTTTT	CASSPPVSNTGELFF	TRBV5-1	many	TRBJ2-2	NA	15
TGTGCCAGCCGAACTCTGAGCACAGGGAGCCCAAGAAACTATGGCTACACCTTC	CASRTLSTGSPRNYGYTF	TRBV12-3/TRBV12-4	NA	TRBJ1-2	NA	18
TGTGCCAGCAGCTTCCCCGGACGGGAGGGCTACACCTTC	CASSFPGREGYTF	TRBV11-2	few	TRBJ1-2	NA	13
TGTGCCAGCAATCTAGCGGGGGGAGGTGATACGCAGTATTTT	CASNLAGGGDTQYF	TRBV28	few	TRBJ2-3	TRBD2	14
TGTGCCAGCAGTAAAACAGGAATCTCTGGAAACACCATATATTTT	CASSKTGISGNTIYF	TRBV6-1	NA	TRBJ1-3	NA	15
TGTGCCAGCAGCTCAAGCCCGGGACGGTACAATGAGCAGTTCTTC	CASSSSPGRYNEQFF	TRBV7-6	NA	TRBJ2-1	NA	15
TGCAGTGCTAGACAGGCGGGTGACTATGGCTACACCTTC	CSARQAGDYGYTF	TRBV20-1	many	TRBJ1-2	NA	13
TGTGCCAGCAGCTCCGGGACTGGGATATATCCCCAGCATTTT	CASSSGTGIYPQHF	TRBV11-2	few	TRBJ1-5	NA	14
TGTGCCAGCAGTGCCAACCCACGGGGATCAAATGAAAAAATGTTTTTT	CASSANPRGSNEKMFF	TRBV12-3/TRBV12-4	NA	TRBJ1-4	NA	16
TGCGCCAGCAGCGCGGGACATCTGGGGGAAAAACTGTTTTTT	CASSAGHLGEKLFF	TRBV5-1	few	TRBJ1-4	NA	14
TGTGCCAGTAGTATACATCTCTGGACCCCAGGGGCGGGTAACACCGGGGAGCTGTTTTTT	CASSIHLWTPGAGNTGELFF	TRBV19	few	TRBJ2-2	NA	20
TGTGCCAGCAGCTTAGACGGTCTAGTCAGAGACATTCAGTACTTC	CASSLDGLVRDIQYF	TRBV7-9	NA	TRBJ2-4	NA	15
TGTGCCAGCAGCGAGGGGGGACAGCTTAATGAAAAACTGTTTTTT	CASSEGGQLNEKLFF	TRBV7-8	many	TRBJ1-4	TRBD1	15
TGTGCCAGCAGAGAAGGTGGACATAGACAGTTTTATGGCTACACCTTC	CASREGGHRQFYGYTF	TRBV6-1	NA	TRBJ1-2	NA	16
TGTGCCAGCAGCGCCTGGACAGAGCAAGAGACCCAGTACTTC	CASSAWTEQETQYF	TRBV7-9	NA	TRBJ2-5	NA	14
TGCGCCAGCAGCCAGTCAGAAACTCAGCCCCAGCATTTT	CASSQSETQPQHF	TRBV4-3	many	TRBJ1-5	NA	13
TGCGCCAGCAGTATAAACCCCCCAGGGGCAACTAATGAAAAACTGTTTTTT	CASSINPPGATNEKLFF	TRBV5-1	many	TRBJ1-4	NA	17
TGTGCCACCAGCAGGGGACTAGTAGGCCGGGAGCTGTTTTTT	CATSRGLVGRELFF	TRBV15	NA	TRBJ2-2	TRBD2	14
TGTGCCAGCAGCAATTCGGGACTAGACCTAGAGACCCAGTACTTC	CASSNSGLDLETQYF	TRBV21-1	few	TRBJ2-5	NA	15
TGTGCCAGCAGTAGGACAGTTTATGGCTACACCTTC	CASSRTVYGYTF	TRBV6-2/TRBV6-3	NA	TRBJ1-2	NA	12
TGTGCCAGCAGGCCTAGCGGGGGGAGCACAGATACGCAGTATTTT	CASRPSGGSTDTQYF	TRBV6-1	NA	TRBJ2-3	TRBD2	15
TGTGCCAGCACCCGAGGGGCCGGGGAGCTGTTTTTT	CASTRGAGELFF	TRBV6-2/TRBV6-3	NA	TRBJ2-2	NA	12
TGTGCCAGCAGCCCGGACAGGGGGCGAGATACGCAGTATTTT	CASSPDRGRDTQYF	TRBV7-2	few	TRBJ2-3	TRBD1	14
TGTGCCAGCAGTGGCCAGGGACAGGGGGTATATGGCTACACCTTC	CASSGQGQGVYGYTF	TRBV6-1	few	TRBJ1-2	TRBD1	15
TGCAGTGCTAAGGGTGCTTACAATGAGCAGTTCTTC	CSAKGAYNEQFF	TRBV20-1	few	TRBJ2-1	NA	12
TGCGCCAGCAGCCCCTCCACAGGGCGGGAGCAGTTCTTC	CASSPSTGREQFF	TRBV5-1	NA	TRBJ2-1	NA	13
TGTGCCAGCAGCTTAGAGCCGGGACCCTACGAGCAGTACTTC	CASSLEPGPYEQYF	TRBV11-2	NA	TRBJ2-7	NA	14
TGTGCCAGCTCACCCCCCTCTGGCCCGAGCACAGATACGCAGTATTTT	CASSPPSGPSTDTQYF	TRBV18	few	TRBJ2-3	NA	16
TGTGCCAGCAGCCCCGGGCGTGAAAAACTGTTTTTT	CASSPGREKLFF	TRBV6-2/TRBV6-3	NA	TRBJ1-4	NA	12
TGTGCCAGCAGCGCGTTCAGGGAAGGCTATGGCTACACCTTC	CASSAFREGYGYTF	TRBV9	few	TRBJ1-2	NA	14
TGCGCCAGCAGCGCCGCCAGCGGGAGCTACAATGAGCAGTTCTTC	CASSAASGSYNEQFF	TRBV5-1	few	TRBJ2-1	TRBD2	15
TGTGCCAGCAGTGGGACAGACGGAGAAGGCTATGGCTACACCTTC	CASSGTDGEGYGYTF	TRBV6-1	NA	TRBJ1-2	NA	15
TGTGCCAGCAGCGTAGACGGAAGGGGCCTTTATGGCTACACCTTC	CASSVDGRGLYGYTF	TRBV9	few	TRBJ1-2	NA	15
TGCGCCAGCAGCCAGACGGGACAGAGCCCCTACGAGCAGTACTTC	CASSQTGQSPYEQYF	TRBV4-1	NA	TRBJ2-7	TRBD1	15
TGCAGTGCTATTGCCGGGACTAATCAGCCCCAGCATTTT	CSAIAGTNQPQHF	TRBV20-1	many	TRBJ1-5	NA	13
TGCGCCAGCAGCACCCCCCAGGGGGGATACAATGAGCAGTTCTTC	CASSTPQGGYNEQFF	TRBV5-1	NA	TRBJ2-1	NA	15
TGTGCCAGCAGTACGGGACAAGTGAACACTGAAGCTTTCTTT	CASSTGQVNTEAFF	TRBV28	NA	TRBJ1-1	NA	14
TGTGCCAGCAGTTTGGGGACTAACTATGGCTACACCTTC	CASSLGTNYGYTF	TRBV5-1	many	TRBJ1-2	NA	13
TGCGCCAGCAGCTTGATCGCAGCGACTGAAGCTTTCTTT	CASSLIAATEAFF	TRBV5-1	NA	TRBJ1-1	NA	13
TGCGCCAGCCGCGAAGACACAGATACGCAGTATTTT	CASREDTDTQYF	TRBV5-1	many	TRBJ2-3	NA	12
TGTGCCAGCAGTTCCCGGACGGAGAACACCGGGGAGCTGTTTTTT	CASSSRTENTGELFF	TRBV12-3/TRBV12-4	few	TRBJ2-2	NA	15
TGTGCCATCAGTGCCGCGGTCGGAGAGACCCAGTACTTC	CAISAAVGETQYF	TRBV10-3	many	TRBJ2-5	NA	13
TGTGCCAGCAGTCCGGGGGCTCTGAGGTCCTACAATGAGCAGTTCTTC	CASSPGALRSYNEQFF	TRBV6-1	NA	TRBJ2-1	NA	16
TGTGCCAGCAGTTCAGAACCTATTATCGACAGGGACCCCCGGGACTATGGCTACACCTTC	CASSSEPIIDRDPRDYGYTF	TRBV27	few	TRBJ1-2	TRBD1	20
TGCGCCAGCAGCTTGGCTCTAGGGCCGAGGGGGAACACTGAAGCTTTCTTT	CASSLALGPRGNTEAFF	TRBV5-1	NA	TRBJ1-1	NA	17
TGTGCCTGGAGGGGGGGACCGTCCTCGATGAACACTGAAGCTTTCTTT	CAWRGGPSSMNTEAFF	TRBV30	NA	TRBJ1-1	NA	16
TGTGCCAGCAGTTCTCCCCGACAGGGTTGGACCTTC	CASSSPRQGWTF	TRBV6-5	few	TRBJ1-2	TRBD1	12
TGTGCCAGCAGTGTGGCAGGGGGTGTAAGCGGGGAGCTGTTTTTT	CASSVAGGVSGELFF	TRBV6-1	NA	TRBJ2-2	TRBD1	15
TGTGCCAGCAGTTCTCAGGGTTTTGGAGCTTTCTTT	CASSSQGFGAFF	TRBV28	many	TRBJ1-1	NA	12
TGCGCCAGCAGCTTAGTGGGGGAGTATTACAATGAGCAGTTCTTC	CASSLVGEYYNEQFF	TRBV5-1	NA	TRBJ2-1	NA	15
TGTGCCAGCAGCCTTGGGACAGGGGATCTTTACGAGCAGTACTTC	CASSLGTGDLYEQYF	TRBV27	few	TRBJ2-7	TRBD1	15
TGCGCCAGCAGCCCCGGGACTCCCGACCAGCCCCAGCATTTT	CASSPGTPDQPQHF	TRBV5-1	NA	TRBJ1-5	NA	14
TGTGCCAGCAGCGATACCCAGGGGGCGCCGACCGATACGCAGTATTTT	CASSDTQGAPTDTQYF	TRBV7-8	few	TRBJ2-3	TRBD1	16
TGCAGTGCAAGCAGGGGGTTGGAGCCCCAGCATTTT	CSASRGLEPQHF	TRBV20-1	NA	TRBJ1-5	TRBD1	12